The clone carrying this TCR beta chain was seen at least ten times. RNA transcripts provided the source from which TCR beta CDR3 regions were amplified. When the TCR CDR3 underwent first-round RT-PCR, the HTBI primer set was used. Each CDR3 protein gets one entry after TCRdb re-called the multiplex PCR reads with MiXCR. Counted here are nearly 750,000 distinct CDR3 sequences, under 45% occurring once; the ten biggest clones make up around 29%. The data originate from a study of T cells in Graves' hyperthyroidism and ophthalmopathy. Germline CDR1 PRHDT, CDR2 FYEKMQ (reference sequence). The CDR3 consists of 15 residues. Trimming at V came to 1 base and at J to 3 bases, leaving 4 bases not matched to a gene. Disease duration under 2 months; hyperthyroidism patients were aged 18 to 65.

This receptor was taken from a woman aged 35 to 49 with Graves' hyperthyroidism. Specimen: blood. The chain joins TRBV13 to TRBJ2-7, with 9 positions matching TRBD1. DNA of the CDR3: TGTGCCAGCAGCTTAGAGGTGACAGGGGGCTACGAGCAGTACTTC. It specifies CASSLEVTGGYEQYF.